This TCR beta chain was retrieved from a study of cytomegalovirus exposure and HLA in healthy donors. Study results and caveats: The authors enumerated 150 to 200 TCR beta chains as linked to cytomegalovirus.

Notes on this clone: Its antigen remains unidentified.

The CDR3 covers 14 residues. The V and J ends lost 3 bases and 4 bases, in that order; junction bases with no gene match: 3. Per the germline V gene, CDR1 is MDHEN and CDR2 is SYDVKM. A multiplex PCR was run with 60 Vbeta primers and 13 Jbeta primers. Clones were read by immunoSEQ multiplex PCR, and TCRdb kept only the in-frame ones, dropping some. The sample table sets out 100,000 to 150,000 clones. Sequenced sample: PBMCs. This TCR derives from a man between 18 and 29 years old in good health and CMV-seronegative. J is TRBJ1-3 and V is TRBV28, with TRBD1 matching 7 bases. In DNA form, the CDR3 reads TGTGCCAGCAGTTTTGACAGGGCCGGAAACACCATATATTTT. Translating gives CASSFDRAGNTIYF.